The source of this T cell receptor (beta chain) is a study of cytomegalovirus exposure and HLA in healthy donors. Germline V gene sequence: CDR1 LNHDA, CDR2 SQIVND (reference sequence). CDR3 length: 12 residues. V dropped 6 bases and J dropped 7 bases, with 10 bases sitting between them. The PCR was carried out with 60 Vbeta primers and 13 Jbeta primers. Only in-frame clones appear in the TCRdb table, and some are missing; sequencing was by immunoSEQ multiplex PCR. In the table there are about 140,000 clones, around 57% of which are singletons. The sequenced sample was PBMCs. The receptor's source is a male donor in good health and CMV-seronegative. This rearrangement joins TRBV19 to TRBJ2-1; D remains unclear. CDR3 loop: CASSSIRNEQFF. The CDR3 nucleotides are TGTGCCAGTAGCTCCATTCGGAATGAGCAGTTCTTC.